Below, 18 T cell receptor beta chains from the same sample are listed, as sequenced in a study of OX40 agonist ivuxolimab in advanced cancers. TCRdb's copy holds only in-frame clones and misses some; the assay was immunoSEQ multiplex PCR. The sample includes under 90,000 clones, approximately 83% of them seen just once. The material sequenced was CD4+ or CD8+ T cells sorted from blood, taken in a trial of the OX40 agonist ivuxolimab. The receptor set was obtained from an adult with an advanced solid tumor such as melanoma, head and neck, liver or kidney cancer.

V and J are TRBV15 and TRBJ1-3; D is unresolved. Trimming took off 5 bases at V and 0 bases at J, with 5 bases between the two ends. The CDR3 spans 13 residues. Germline CDR1 and CDR2: LNHNV and YYDKDF (reference sequence). CDR3 bases: TGTGCCACCAGCCAAACCTCTGGAAACACCATATATTTT. The encoded protein is CATSQTSGNTIYF.

Concerning this clone: This CDR3 is also generated by other DNA sequences in the sample. This rearrangement joins TRBV6-5 to TRBJ1-2; a weak D match, TRBD1 (6 bases). V dropped 2 bases and J dropped 8 bases, with 9 bases sitting between them. CDR3 size: 12 residues. Germline CDR1 reads MNHEY; CDR2 reads SVGAGI. The DNA of the CDR3 is TGTGCCAGCAGTTACGGGGGCCGAGGCTACACCTTC. Translation: CASSYGGRGYTF.

This clone has a handful of counts. This chain uses TRBV2 with TRBJ2-7; the match to TRBD1 covers 8 bases. With 8 bases clipped from V and 0 bases from J, the junction kept 9 bases outside the gene matches. The CDR3 length is 15 residues. Looked up from germline, CDR1 is SNHLY and CDR2 is FYNNEI. CDR3 in amino acids: CASGRQGLSSYEQYF. The CDR3 DNA reads as TGTGCCAGCGGTCGACAGGGGCTGAGCTCCTACGAGCAGTACTTC.

This chain connects TRBV30 to TRBJ1-3, with D hard to call. V was shortened by 3 bases and J by 7 bases, with 16 bases between the two germline ends. There are 14 residues in the CDR3. The germline gives CDR1 GTSNPN, CDR2 SVGIG (reference sequence). The CDR3 DNA is TGTGCCTGGAGGGGATTGGCGGGTGGCAACACCATATATTTT. Translated, it gives CAWRGLAGGNTIYF.

CDR3 amino acids: CASAVTSGGSYEQYF. The CDR3 nucleotides are TGCGCCAGCGCCGTGACTAGCGGGGGCTCCTACGAGCAGTACTTC. The chain carries TRBV10-2 and TRBJ2-7; 12 bases are shared with TRBD2. The CDR3 has 15 amino acids. V lost 8 bases, J lost 0 bases, and 5 bases stayed unmatched. CDR1 is WSHSY, CDR2 SAAADI, per germline.

There are a few counts of this clone. The V call is TRBV4-2, the J call TRBJ1-2; D call uncertain. V was trimmed by 0 bases and J by 4 bases, leaving 12 bases between them. Germline V gene sequence: CDR1 LGHNA, CDR2 YNFKEQ. This CDR3 region has 15 residues. In DNA, the CDR3 is TGTGCCAGCAGCCAAGATGCAGCGTCGGTCTATGGCTACACCTTC. It codes for CASSQDAASVYGYTF.

This clone was seen a handful of times. This chain connects TRBV30 to TRBJ1-1; a possible D gene is TRBD1 (6 bases). The CDR3 covers 14 residues. V dropped 4 bases and J dropped 1 base, with 13 bases sitting between them. Germline V gene sequence: CDR1 GTSNPN, CDR2 SVGIG (reference sequence). CDR3 sequence reads: CAWNVGGANTEAFF. The DNA of the CDR3 is TGTGCCTGGAACGTAGGGGGAGCGAACACTGAAGCTTTCTTT. Filled out from reference TRBV30 and TRBJ1-1, the complete variable domain reads SQTIHQWPATLVQPVGSPLSLECTVEGTSNPNLYWYRQAAGRGLQLLFYSVGIGQISSEVPQNLSASRPQDRQFILSSKKLLLSDSGFYLCAWNVGGANTEAFFGQGTRLTVV.

The rearrangement uses TRBV2 and TRBJ1-6; 10 nucleotides line up with TRBD1. J lost 3 bases, V lost 3 bases, and 17 bases had no gene match. This CDR3 has 21 residues. Per the germline V gene, CDR1 is SNHLY and CDR2 is FYNNEI. The CDR3 here is CASSDRAADRGPNYYNSPLHF. In nucleotides, the CDR3 is TGTGCCAGCAGTGACCGAGCGGCCGACAGGGGGCCGAACTACTATAATTCACCCCTCCACTTT.

This chain uses TRBV2 with TRBJ1-6, with D possibly matching TRBD1 (6 bases). Trimming shortened V by 8 bases and J by 8 bases, and 13 bases separated the two germline ends. The CDR3 contains 13 residues. From germline, CDR1 is SNHLY and CDR2 FYNNEI. This chain's CDR3 is CASLRGIDSPLHF. In DNA form, the CDR3 reads TGTGCCAGCCTCAGGGGTATCGATTCACCCCTCCACTTT.

The CDR3, as DNA: TGTGCCACCAGCAGAGATAAGGGGGGATACTACGAGCAGTACTTC. Its protein product is CATSRDKGGYYEQYF. The chain combines TRBV15 with TRBJ2-7; either TRBD1 or TRBD2 may fit D (6 bases each). This CDR3 region has 15 residues. Trimming stripped 0 bases from V and 3 bases from J, with 12 bases between. From germline, CDR1 is LNHNV and CDR2 YYDKDF (reference sequence).

The table lists this clone with a few counts. This chain connects TRBV9 to TRBJ2-1; 16 bases are a match to TRBD2. Trimming cost V 4 bases and J 3 bases; bases outside gene matches: 13. This CDR3 region has 20 residues. Germline V gives CDR1 SGDLS, CDR2 YYNGEE. This CDR3 reads CASSLRTGTSGGALYNEQFF. The CDR3 nucleotides read TGTGCCAGCAGCCTAAGAACCGGGACTAGCGGGGGGGCGCTCTACAATGAGCAGTTCTTC.

This clone has a handful of counts. V and J are TRBV6-5 and TRBJ2-7; 13 bases map to TRBD2. Trimming removed 6 bases from V and 1 base from J; junction bases left unmatched: 3. CDR1 and CDR2 (germline): MNHEY, SVGAGI. The CDR3 has 15 amino acids. This chain's CDR3 is CASRRTSGGSYEQYF. The CDR3 DNA sequence: TGTGCCAGCAGGAGGACTAGCGGGGGTTCCTACGAGCAGTACTTC.

This clone has more than one count but fewer than ten. The chain has TRBV11-2 and TRBJ1-6; possible D gene TRBD1, 6 bases. V lost 1 base and J lost 7, with 11 bases in between. There are 15 residues in the CDR3. Germline V gene sequence: CDR1 SGHAT, CDR2 FQNNGV. The CDR3 region is CASSLVGAGNSPLHF. CDR3 in DNA: TGTGCCAGCAGCTTAGTGGGGGCTGGAAATTCACCCCTCCACTTT.

The V gene is TRBV11-2, the J gene TRBJ2-2, with 8 bases matching TRBD1. Germline lookup yields CDR1 SGHAT and CDR2 FQNNGV. This CDR3 is 17 amino acids long. Trimming at V came to 0 bases and at J to 1 base, leaving 4 bases not matched to a gene. This CDR3 is CASSLDRGLKNTGELFF. The CDR3 coding sequence is TGTGCCAGCAGCTTAGACAGGGGGCTCAAGAACACCGGGGAGCTGTTTTTT.

The V call is TRBV5-5, the J call TRBJ2-3, with a possible D match to TRBD2 (6 bases). V gave up 3 bases and J gave up 0 bases, with 14 bases separating them. This CDR3 comprises 16 residues. CDR1 SGHKS and CDR2 YYEKEE come from the germline V gene (reference sequence). In nucleotides, the CDR3 is TGTGCCAGCAGCTCACGCGCGGGGCTAAGCACAGATACGCAGTATTTT. This codes for CASSSRAGLSTDTQYF.

The chain recombines TRBV14 with TRBJ2-3; 12 nucleotides align to TRBD2. With V trimmed by 0 bases and J by 7 bases, 8 bases remained unmatched. Germline V lookup: CDR1 SGHDN, CDR2 FVKESK. The CDR3 contains 17 residues. This chain's CDR3 is CASSQDRLAGGKNTQYF. The CDR3 coding sequence is TGTGCCAGCAGCCAAGATCGCCTAGCGGGGGGGAAGAATACGCAGTATTTT.

The V gene is TRBV6-5, the J gene TRBJ2-5, with a tentative D call TRBD2 (5 bases). The CDR3 is 14 amino acids. Trimming took off 7 bases at V and 3 bases at J, with 15 bases between the two ends. The germline V gene has CDR1 MNHEY and CDR2 SVGAGI. The CDR3 DNA is TGTGCCAGCACCCCCCCGGGGATCAAAGAGACCCAGTACTTC. Protein sequence: CASTPPGIKETQYF.

This clone is medium-sized in the sample. The chain links TRBV19 to TRBJ2-1; 8 bases align to TRBD1. The V segment lost 10 bases and the J segment 0 bases; nucleotides outside the gene matches: 11. Germline CDR1 reads LNHDA; CDR2 reads SQIVND (reference sequence). The CDR3 covers 16 residues. This CDR3 reads CATLASGTGSYNEQFF. The CDR3 nucleotides read TGTGCCACCCTTGCCTCCGGGACAGGCTCCTACAATGAGCAGTTCTTC.